Below, 17 T cell receptor beta chains from the same sample are listed, as sequenced in a study of PD-1 blockade in classical Hodgkin lymphoma. Time point noted: cycle 4 day 1 (C4D1), after more than five weeks of nivolumab. Exposure to brentuximab vedotin varied, and each patient had relapsed following autologous stem cell transplantation. Method: immunoSEQ multiplex PCR; TCRdb's copy keeps in-frame clones and lacks some. The sample has 50,000 to 65,000 clones; roughly 87% are singletons. The sample in question was peripheral blood mononuclear cells (PBMCs), obtained before the fourth cycle of nivolumab. The receptors originated from a human donor with classical Hodgkin lymphoma.

This chain joins TRBV9 and TRBJ1-6; possibly TRBD1 for D (6 bases). The length of the CDR3 is 14 residues. V gave up 0 bases and J gave up 9 bases, with 10 bases separating them. Germline V gives CDR1 SGDLS, CDR2 YYNGEE. The CDR3 DNA sequence: TGTGCCAGCAGCGTAGAGGGGGAGGGTTCACCCCTCCACTTT. Translating it yields CASSVEGEGSPLHF.

This chain connects TRBV6-6 to TRBJ1-1; TRBD1 agrees at 9 bases. CDR1 is MNHNY, CDR2 SVGAGI, per germline (reference sequence). The CDR3 sequence is 16 residues long. V shed 4 bases and J 1 base; nucleotides not matched to a gene: 7. DNA for the CDR3: TGTGCCAGCAGTTCCCAGGGACAGGGTGCGAACACTGAAGCTTTCTTT. It translates to CASSSQGQGANTEAFF.

The chain links TRBV6-1 to TRBJ2-7; the D gene is possibly TRBD1 (5 bases). The CDR3 sequence is 15 residues long. Germline CDR1 is MNHNS and CDR2 is SASEGT. Trimming cost V 3 bases and J 2 bases, with 14 bases left between them. Here the CDR3 reads CASSENRWGAYEQYF. The CDR3 DNA follows: TGTGCCAGCAGTGAGAATAGGTGGGGCGCCTACGAGCAGTACTTC.

This clone has only a few counts. CDR3 region: CASSPKRTNTEAFF. The CDR3 coding sequence is TGTGCCAGCAGCCCGAAAAGGACAAACACTGAAGCTTTCTTT. The chain has TRBV7-9 and TRBJ1-1; possibly TRBD1 for D (5 bases). The CDR3 contains 14 residues. V was shortened by 5 bases and J by 2 bases, with 12 bases between the two germline ends. The germline gives CDR1 SEHNR, CDR2 FQNEAQ (reference sequence).

The rearrangement uses TRBV6-5 and TRBJ1-1, with D tentatively TRBD1 (5 bases). Per the germline V gene, CDR1 is MNHEY and CDR2 is SVGAGI. The CDR3 contains 13 residues. Trimming took 6 bases from V and 2 from J, leaving 10 bases between them. The DNA for the CDR3 is TGTGCCAGCAGGCCGACAGAAAACACTGAAGCTTTCTTT. Translated, it gives CASRPTENTEAFF.

This clone was seen a handful of times. This chain uses TRBV4-2 with TRBJ1-5; D gene uncertain. Germline lookup yields CDR1 LGHNA and CDR2 YNFKEQ. The CDR3 has 14 residues. V lost 4 bases and J 2 bases, leaving 9 bases between the germline ends. CDR3: CASSRLVGNQPQHF. The CDR3 DNA sequence: TGTGCCAGCAGCCGCTTGGTGGGCAATCAGCCCCAGCATTTT.

This chain links TRBV27 with TRBJ2-5, with D perhaps matching TRBD1 (5 bases). The CDR3 is 13 amino acids. V shed 4 bases and J shed 2 bases, with 8 bases lying between them. The V gene's germline CDR1 is MNHEY and CDR2 SMNVEV (reference sequence). CDR3 residues: CASSWTLQETQYF. The CDR3 nucleotides are TGTGCCAGCAGTTGGACACTGCAAGAGACCCAGTACTTC.

This clone was observed once. The chain has TRBV28 and TRBJ1-3; 8 nucleotides agree with TRBD1. CDR1 and CDR2 from the germline V gene are MDHEN and SYDVKM. The junction had 10 bases not matched to a gene; V was cut back by 5 bases and J by 4 bases. The CDR3 has 16 residues. The CDR3 bases are TGTGCCAGCAGTCTCATTCAGGGGGCGCAAGGAAACACCATATATTTT. This gives the protein CASSLIQGAQGNTIYF.

The chain links TRBV7-9 to TRBJ2-7; 8 positions match TRBD1. The V gene end was trimmed by 6 bases and the J gene end by 2 bases; junction bases not matched to a gene: 3. CDR1 and CDR2 from the germline V gene are SEHNR and FQNEAQ (reference sequence). The CDR3 spans 13 residues. CDR3 DNA: TGTGCCAGCAGTCGGGACAGGACCTACGAGCAGTACTTC. This sequence encodes CASSRDRTYEQYF.

As for this clone: Additional DNA sequences in this sample encode the identical CDR3. CDR3 coding DNA: TGTGCCAGTAGGGGCCGTTATGGAACTGAAGCTTTCTTT. Amino acids: CASRGRYGTEAFF. The rearrangement links TRBV19 to TRBJ1-1; D gene uncertain. Trimming stripped 6 bases from V and 5 bases from J, with 13 bases between. The CDR3 loop spans 13 amino acids. The germline V gene has CDR1 LNHDA and CDR2 SQIVND (reference sequence). Full variable domain (rest looked up from reference TRBV19 and TRBJ1-1): DGGITQSPKYLFRKEGQNVTLSCEQNLNHDAMYWYRQDPGQGLRLIYYSQIVNDFQKGDIAEGYSVSREKKESFPLTVTSAQKNPTAFYLCASRGRYGTEAFFGQGTRLTVV.

V and J are TRBV5-1 and TRBJ2-3, with 8 positions matching TRBD1. V was pared by 4 bases and J by 1 base, with 8 bases of the junction left unmatched. The CDR3 runs 16 residues. The germline V gene has CDR1 SGHRS and CDR2 YFSETQ. CDR3 region: CASSAPTGERTDTQYF. The CDR3, as DNA: TGCGCCAGCAGCGCCCCGACAGGGGAGCGCACAGATACGCAGTATTTT. Combining the CDR3 with reference TRBV5-1 and TRBJ2-3 gives the whole variable domain KAGVTQTPRYLIKTRGQQVTLSCSPISGHRSVSWYQQTPGQGLQFLFEYFSETQRNKGNFPGRFSGRQFSNSRSEMNVSTLELGDSALYLCASSAPTGERTDTQYFGPGTRLTVL.

The J gene is TRBJ2-3, the V gene TRBV5-1; TRBD1 might be the D (6 bases). In germline, CDR1 is SGHRS, CDR2 YFSETQ. V gave up 5 bases and J gave up 0 bases, with 16 bases separating them. The CDR3 is 16 residues long. CDR3 protein: CASRKTGSTSTDTQYF. CDR3 nucleotide sequence: TGCGCCAGCAGGAAAACAGGGAGTACTAGCACAGATACGCAGTATTTT.

The table lists this clone with a count of one. This sequence joins TRBV5-1 and TRBJ1-1; D is undetermined. V was shortened by 0 bases and J by 0 bases, with 12 bases between the two germline ends. Looked up from germline, CDR1 is SGHRS and CDR2 is YFSETQ. This CDR3 comprises 16 residues. The CDR3 DNA follows: TGCGCCAGCAGCTTGGGGACGGCTACTATGAACACTGAAGCTTTCTTT. This gives the protein CASSLGTATMNTEAFF.

V usage is TRBV5-5 and J usage is TRBJ2-7; TRBD2 matches at 7 bases. The germline CDR1 and CDR2 sequences are SGHKS and YYEKEE (reference sequence). This CDR3 spans 12 amino acids. Trimming removed 7 bases from V and 3 bases from J; junction bases left unmatched: 4. This chain's CDR3 is CASWGGVYEQYF. For the CDR3, the DNA is TGTGCCAGCTGGGGGGGAGTCTACGAGCAGTACTTC. The variable domain in full, completed from reference TRBV5-5 and TRBJ2-7, reads DAGVTQSPTHLIKTRGQQVTLRCSPISGHKSVSWYQQVLGQGPQFIFQYYEKEERGRGNFPDRFSARQFPNYSSELNVNALLLGDSALYLCASWGGVYEQYFGPGTRLTVT.

This clone was detected only a few times. The chain combines TRBV7-9 with TRBJ1-6; 7 positions agree with TRBD1. Per the germline V gene, CDR1 is SEHNR and CDR2 is FQNEAQ (reference sequence). J was trimmed by 6 bases and V by 1 base; bases with no gene match: 3. CDR3 length: 15 amino acids. The CDR3: CASSLVRGRNSPLHF. Here the CDR3 DNA reads TGTGCCAGCAGCTTAGTAAGGGGGCGTAATTCACCCCTCCACTTT.

The V and J genes are TRBV5-1 and TRBJ2-7, with TRBD1 matching over 8 bases. Germline values: CDR1 SGHRS, CDR2 YFSETQ. This CDR3 has 14 residues. V was pared by 0 bases and J by 2 bases, with 1 base of the junction left unmatched. The CDR3 here is CASSLAGGTYEQYF. The CDR3 DNA sequence: TGCGCCAGCAGCTTGGCAGGGGGCACCTACGAGCAGTACTTC.

This clone showed up just a few times. This chain uses TRBV15 with TRBJ1-1, with D possibly TRBD1 on 6 matching bases. This CDR3 contains 14 residues. Germline V lookup: CDR1 LNHNV, CDR2 YYDKDF (reference sequence). V was shortened by 2 bases and J by 4 bases, with 11 bases between the two germline ends. The CDR3 bases are TGTGCCACCAGCAGACGGGGGCGCGTCACTGAAGCTTTCTTT. The encoded protein is CATSRRGRVTEAFF.